These 3 T cell receptor beta chains were sequenced from one sample in a study of shared clonotypes between healthy human individuals. Naive-designated CD8 cells lacked CD45RO, were positively enriched for CCR7, and omitted terminally differentiated effector memory CD45RA+ cells. TCRdb's copy holds only in-frame clones and misses some; the assay was immunoSEQ multiplex PCR. The table has roughly 1,800,000 clones, about 95% seen once; the top ten hold 0.9% to 1.5%. Sample: naive CD8+ T cells sorted from blood. The receptors come from a man aged 18 to 35 in good health.

Regarding this clone: Other DNA variants within this sample encode the same CDR3. CDR3 nucleotides: TGTGCCAGCAGCTTAGGTGAAGGGCTCTACGAGCAGTACTTC. It specifies CASSLGEGLYEQYF. The V and J genes are TRBV7-9 and TRBJ2-7; D is undetermined. The germline CDR1 and CDR2 sequences are SEHNR and FQNEAQ (reference sequence). The CDR3 runs to 14 residues. The V end was cut by 1 base, the J end by 3 bases, with 10 bases between.

This clone was recorded a few times. The rearrangement links TRBV27 to TRBJ1-6; no definite D call. Germline V gene data show CDR1 as MNHEY and CDR2 as SMNVEV (reference sequence). CDR3 length equals 14 residues. Trimming took off 0 bases at V and 7 bases at J, with 7 bases between the two ends. This chain's CDR3 is CASSLSPANSPLHF. CDR3 sequence (DNA): TGTGCCAGCAGTTTATCACCAGCGAATTCACCCCTCCACTTT.

The V and J genes are TRBV7-9 and TRBJ2-3; TRBD2 matches at 7 bases. The CDR3 totals 16 residues. The ends lost 8 bases at V and 4 bases at J; junction bases unmatched: 15. Germline CDR1 SEHNR, CDR2 FQNEAQ (reference sequence). The CDR3 DNA is TGTGCCAGCCGCCCCTTTGGGGGAGGGCGGGCAGATACGCAGTATTTT. Translated: CASRPFGGGRADTQYF.